Sequencing of this T cell receptor beta chain was carried out in a study of T cell responses to AZD1222 COVID-19 vaccine. Generated by immunoSEQ multiplex PCR, the TCRdb table keeps only in-frame clones and is missing some. The sample holds roughly 92,000 clones, 85% to 90% seen once. Pooling was applied to second doses at about 4 or about 12 weeks. The CDR3 totals 16 residues. Looked up from germline, CDR1 is KGHSH and CDR2 is LQKENI. Trimming pared 3 bases from V and 0 bases from J, leaving 15 bases between. This clonotype was sampled from an adult who received the AZD1222 COVID-19 vaccine. The rearrangement uses TRBV18 and TRBJ2-7; no definite D call. The sample consisted of peripheral blood, taken 28 days after the second AZD1222 dose. The chain's CDR3 is CASSPLSNPSSYEQYF. CDR3 coding DNA: TGTGCCAGCTCACCCCTGAGTAACCCTAGCTCCTACGAGCAGTACTTC. Using reference TRBV18 and TRBJ2-7 for the parts outside the CDR3, the full variable domain is NAGVMQNPRHLVRRRGQEARLRCSPMKGHSHVYWYRQLPEEGLKFMVYLQKENIIDESGMPKERFSAEFPKEGPSILRIQQVVRGDSAAYFCASSPLSNPSSYEQYFGPGTRLTVT.